This is a list of T cell receptor beta chains from one sample in a study of T cell repertoires in aging, cancer and after chemotherapy. TCRdb recomputed calls from the multiplex PCR reads with MiXCR, one row per CDR3 protein. This table has more than 2,500 distinct CDR3 sequences, approximately 40% appearing once. Sequenced material: blood. The receptors originated from a human donor with a blood cancer. CDR3s include the opening cysteine and the closing phenylalanine or tryptophan. A D gene is named only where the DNA matches it firmly. Clone size is not always given. Where it is, it says once, few, many or a class for expanded clones.

v_gene	d_gene	j_gene	abundance	CDR3aa
TRBV29-1	.	TRBJ2-5	medium-sized	CSARLRQETQYF
TRBV6-5	.	TRBJ2-7	.	CASRRQSYEQYF
TRBV11-2	.	TRBJ2-1	.	CASSLLQGRPRQFF
TRBV5-6	TRBD2	TRBJ2-3	few	CASSFPLGGRKFKDTQYF
TRBV30	.	TRBJ1-5	few	CAWSAGGYQPQHF
TRBV12-3/TRBV12-4	.	TRBJ1-3	few	CATQGVISGNTIYF
TRBV13	TRBD2	TRBJ2-5	.	CASALVGRESETQYF
TRBV27	.	TRBJ1-5	few	CASTGGGMAQHF
TRBV5-6	TRBD1	TRBJ2-7	.	CASRQGAFGYEQYF
TRBV29-1	.	TRBJ1-2	large	CSVDLDPNYGYTF
TRBV24-1	TRBD1	TRBJ1-5	few	CATSDRQGSQPQHF
TRBV29-1	.	TRBJ1-1	few	CSVQESWTEAFF
TRBV7-2	.	TRBJ2-3	.	CASSLVGRLDTDTQYF
TRBV5-1	TRBD1	TRBJ1-5	once	CASSPLQGEPQHF
TRBV19	TRBD2	TRBJ2-7	.	CASSRLAGKDKQYF
TRBV7-2	.	TRBJ2-7	few	CASSPLGAISYEQYF
TRBV29-1	TRBD2	TRBJ2-1	.	CSARLSGRAEDEQFF
TRBV20-1	.	TRBJ1-1	.	CSALGHGKAFF
TRBV6-5	TRBD2	TRBJ2-2	.	CASTPRVREGLNTGELFF
TRBV12-3/TRBV12-4	.	TRBJ2-2	.	CASSLRTGATNTGELFF
TRBV6-4	TRBD1	TRBJ1-2	.	CASSPGQGLAGYTF
TRBV27	.	TRBJ2-3	.	CATWVRDHGYF